This T cell receptor beta chain was identified in a study of technical replicates of blood from several donors (dated by TCRdb to the late 2010s). A note on this clone: The antigen it binds to is not known. Nothing much larger sits one base from this clone, and base qualities are not available.

V is reduced by 2 bases and J by 4 bases, leaving a spacing of 14 bases between them. For CDR1 and CDR2, the germline V gene lists MDHEN and SYDVKM. The CDR3 starts with the cysteine, ends with the phenylalanine, and has 15 residues. The retained sequence is limited to the CDR3, 45 bases, with the frame set at the first base. Preparation of the library involved the immunoSEQ multiplex PCR assay. TCRdb took over this immuneACCESS table, retaining in-frame rearrangements with V and J assigned. Such tables are incomplete; in checked studies, under half of the missing clones stem from an unresolved V gene, and the remainder is unexplained. This sample gives 100,000 or so clones in total; roughly 95% of them show up just once. Approximately 0.2% of the sample goes to the ten largest clones.

Material: T cells isolated from PBMCs. The origin of this receptor is a human donor in good health. This sequence uses TRBV28 and TRBJ1-2; too little of a D gene remains to name it. The CDR3 amino acid sequence is: CASSLTTQRIYGYTF. The nucleotides are TGTGCCAGCAGTTTAACAACCCAGCGCATCTATGGCTACACCTTC.